These 24 T cell receptor beta chains share one sample of origin, sequenced in a study of low-dose radiotherapy and immunotherapy resistance in tumors. As for time point: before trial treatment. cDNA synthesis used a TRAV/TRBV-specific primer set for both chains. TCRs underwent 20 PCR cycles of amplification with a constant-region primer and V-primer adapter. Using its own MiXCR run on the reads, TCRdb lists one record per CDR3 protein. The sample carries tens of thousands of distinct CDR3 sequences, 8% to 10% recorded once. This sample comprised PBMCs, obtained before treatment. These receptor sequences come from a male donor with prostate cancer.

This clonotype showed up many times. The rearrangement joins TRBV24-1 to TRBJ2-5, with a possible D match to TRBD1 (6 bases). Per germline, CDR1 KGHDR and CDR2 SFDVKD. This CDR3 is built from 13 residues. Trimming removed 5 bases from V and 5 bases from J, with 11 bases in between. Here the CDR3 DNA reads TGTGCCACCAGTGTGGGGGCGCAGGAGACCCAGTACTTC. Translated: CATSVGAQETQYF.

This clonotype was counted only a few times. J is TRBJ2-7 and V is TRBV7-6, with D possibly matching TRBD1 (6 bases). Deletions cut 2 bases from V and 7 bases from J, with 15 bases between. This CDR3 contains 14 residues. The germline V gene encodes CDR1 SGHVS and CDR2 FNYEAQ. The CDR3: CASSLSHREMEQYF. The CDR3 DNA follows: TGTGCCAGCAGCTTAAGCCACAGGGAGATGGAGCAGTACTTC.

In its sample, this clonotype was seen many times. The chain links TRBV20-1 to TRBJ2-5; 9 positions match TRBD2. Germline CDR1 and CDR2: DFQATT and SNEGSKA (reference sequence). V shed 1 base and J 5 bases; nucleotides not matched to a gene: 2. The CDR3 is 13 residues long. The CDR3 DNA reads as TGCAGTGCTAGAGTAGCGGGAGTGGAGACCCAGTACTTC. This sequence encodes CSARVAGVETQYF.

This clonotype was found many times. This chain connects TRBV9 to TRBJ2-3; a possible D gene is TRBD1 (5 bases). The CDR3 sequence is 15 residues long. Trimming left V 0 bases short and J 0 bases short, with 8 bases between. CDR1 is SGDLS and CDR2 is YYNGEE in the germline V gene. The CDR3 loop is CASSVVPGSTDTQYF. CDR3 bases: TGTGCCAGCAGCGTAGTCCCAGGGAGCACAGATACGCAGTATTTT. The variable domain in full, with the rest retrieved from reference TRBV9 and TRBJ2-3, is DSGVTQTPKHLITATGQRVTLRCSPRSGDLSVYWYQQSLDQGLQFLIQYYNGEERAKGNILERFSAQQFPDLHSELNLSSLELGDSALYFCASSVVPGSTDTQYFGPGTRLTVL.

This clonotype was seen repeatedly, ten times or more. This chain joins TRBV29-1 and TRBJ2-6, with D tentatively TRBD2 (5 bases). Germline V CDR1 and CDR2: SQVTM, ANQGSEA. The V end was cut by 7 bases, the J end by 4 bases, with 14 bases between. CDR3 length: 14 amino acids. This chain's CDR3 is CSARTGSGANVLTF. The CDR3 nucleotides are TGCAGCGCCAGAACGGGGTCCGGGGCCAACGTCCTGACTTTC.

The sample holds many counts of this clonotype. V usage is TRBV28 and J usage is TRBJ2-5; 11 bases agree with TRBD2. Germline V gene sequence: CDR1 MDHEN, CDR2 SYDVKM. J gave up 5 bases and V 3 bases, and 5 bases lay outside the gene matches. The CDR3 covers 15 residues. For the CDR3, the DNA is TGTGCCAGCAGTTTTTCACTAGCGGGAGCCGAGACCCAGTACTTC. This gives the protein CASSFSLAGAETQYF.

Many counts were recorded for this clonotype. The genes are TRBV28 and TRBJ2-2; D gene ambiguous. The germline V gene has CDR1 MDHEN and CDR2 SYDVKM. This CDR3 is built from 13 residues. Trimming stripped 11 bases from V and 2 bases from J, with 12 bases between. CDR3 loop: CAVFGGNTGELFF. In nucleotides, the CDR3 is TGTGCCGTCTTCGGCGGAAACACCGGGGAGCTGTTTTTT.

This clonotype was recorded many times. The rearrangement links TRBV2 to TRBJ2-3; the D gene is possibly TRBD2 (6 bases). The ends were cut back, 11 bases at V and 0 bases at J, with 15 bases in the middle. The CDR3 extends over 14 amino acids. CDR1 and CDR2 (germline): SNHLY, FYNNEI. DNA of the CDR3: TGTGCCGGGGCCCCCCTAGCGAGCACAGATACGCAGTATTTT. Amino acid sequence: CAGAPLASTDTQYF. Drawing the rest from reference TRBV2 and TRBJ2-3, the complete variable domain is EPEVTQTPSHQVTQMGQEVILRCVPISNHLYFYWYRQILGQKVEFLVSFYNNEISEKSEIFDDQFSVERPDGSNFTLKIRSTKLEDSAMYFCAGAPLASTDTQYFGPGTRLTVL.

Only a few counts were recorded for this clonotype. The chain uses TRBV28 and TRBJ1-2; no reliable D call. The CDR3 runs 15 residues. V gave up 6 bases and J gave up 6 bases, with 20 bases separating them. Germline lookup yields CDR1 MDHEN and CDR2 SYDVKM. CDR3 in DNA: TGTGCCAGCAGGGACGTGGGGTTACGTTCAGATGGCTACACCTTC. Translated: CASRDVGLRSDGYTF.

This clonotype was recorded at least ten times. This rearrangement joins TRBV2 to TRBJ2-5, with D uncertain. V lost 7 bases to trimming and J lost 4 bases, with 16 bases between them. In germline, CDR1 is SNHLY, CDR2 FYNNEI. This CDR3 comprises 14 residues. CDR3 region: CASTKDRAGETQYF. In nucleotides, the CDR3 is TGTGCCAGCACGAAGGATAGAGCTGGAGAGACCCAGTACTTC.

This clonotype has just a few counts. V is TRBV20-1 and J is TRBJ2-5; D unresolved. The germline V gene has CDR1 DFQATT and CDR2 SNEGSKA (reference sequence). Trimming removed 0 bases from V and 5 bases from J, with 13 bases in between. This CDR3 has 14 amino acids. For the CDR3, the DNA is TGCAGTGCTAGAGATTGGGTAGGAGTTGAGACCCAGTACTTC. As protein: CSARDWVGVETQYF.

The chain links TRBV20-1 to TRBJ2-1; D unclear. Germline V gene sequence: CDR1 DFQATT, CDR2 SNEGSKA (reference sequence). V shed 1 base and J shed 3 bases, with 10 bases lying between them. This CDR3 is built from 14 residues. In DNA form, the CDR3 reads TGCAGTGCTAGAGCGCCCCAGGACTACAATGAGCAGTTCTTC. Translating it yields CSARAPQDYNEQFF.

This clonotype was counted many times. This rearrangement joins TRBV7-2 to TRBJ2-1, with 10 bases lining up with TRBD2. The junction had 6 bases not matched to a gene; V was cut back by 4 bases and J by 6 bases. The CDR3 runs to 15 residues. Germline values: CDR1 SGHTA, CDR2 FQGNSA. The CDR3, as DNA: TGTGCCAGCAGCTCTAGCGGGAGCAAATCCAATGAGCAGTTCTTC. Translating it yields CASSSSGSKSNEQFF.

In this sample, this clonotype turned up many times. The CDR3 nucleotides are TGTGCCAGCAGTTTAGCGGGAGGTGACGAGCAGTACTTC. Amino acid sequence: CASSLAGGDEQYF. The chain joins TRBV28 to TRBJ2-7; 8 bases fit TRBD2. CDR1 is MDHEN and CDR2 is SYDVKM in the germline V gene. The CDR3 loop spans 13 amino acids. J lost 5 bases, V lost 2 bases, and 2 bases had no gene match.

The table lists this clonotype with many counts. The V and J genes are TRBV24-1 and TRBJ2-5, with D possibly TRBD1 on 5 matching bases. Germline V lookup: CDR1 KGHDR, CDR2 SFDVKD. V lost 3 bases to trimming and J lost 3 bases, with 10 bases between them. The CDR3 sequence is 14 residues long. DNA of the CDR3: TGTGCCACCAGTGATACCAGACAGAAAGAGACCCAGTACTTC. It yields the protein CATSDTRQKETQYF.

A single count supports this clonotype. A read error likely explains this, since a far larger clone differs by one base. V is TRBV13 and J is TRBJ2-1; TRBD2 is a possible D gene (6 bases). This CDR3 comprises 13 residues. V was cut by 6 bases and J by 10 bases, with 16 bases left in between. The germline V gene has CDR1 PRHDT and CDR2 FYEKMQ (reference sequence). The CDR3, as DNA: TGTGCCAGCAGTGAAACGCGGGACGCCGAGCAGTTCTTC. Its protein product is CASSETRDAEQFF.

This clonotype appeared many times. This rearrangement joins TRBV28 to TRBJ2-3, with TRBD1 as a possible D gene (5 bases). Germline V gene sequence: CDR1 MDHEN, CDR2 SYDVKM. This CDR3 has 14 amino acids. V gave up 5 bases and J gave up 0 bases, with 9 bases separating them. This CDR3 reads CASSPWGSTDTQYF. The CDR3 bases are TGTGCCAGCAGTCCGTGGGGCAGCACAGATACGCAGTATTTT.

This clonotype was detected many times. The CDR3 DNA reads TGCAGTGCCGGACGGGAGTATGGAAATGAGCAGTTCTTC. Translated, it gives CSAGREYGNEQFF. V usage is TRBV20-1 and J usage is TRBJ2-1, with a tentative D call TRBD2 (6 bases). The CDR3 consists of 13 residues. Trimming cost V 6 bases and J 7 bases, with 16 bases left between them. The V gene's germline CDR1 is DFQATT and CDR2 SNEGSKA (reference sequence).

This clonotype was observed at least ten times. The rearrangement joins TRBV6-2 or TRBV6-3 to TRBJ1-5; D remains unclear. CDR1 MNHEY and CDR2 SVGEGT come from the germline V gene. The CDR3 runs 20 residues. V lost 6 bases, J lost 3 bases, and 30 bases lay in between. This CDR3 is CASSYLPAFRRRVDNQPQHF. As DNA, the CDR3 is TGTGCCAGCAGCTACCTTCCGGCTTTCCGACGGAGGGTGGACAATCAGCCCCAGCATTTT.

Regarding this clonotype: A far larger clone is just one base off, so this is likely a read error. The rearrangement joins TRBV11-2 to TRBJ2-1; unclear D gene. The CDR3 has 12 amino acids. V lost 5 bases and J 10 bases, leaving 12 bases between the germline ends. CDR1 is SGHAT and CDR2 is FQNNGV in the germline V gene. CDR3: CASSQERGEQFF. Written as DNA, the CDR3 is TGTGCCAGCAGCCAAGAACGTGGCGAGCAGTTCTTC.

Ten or more counts support this clonotype. The genes are TRBV19 and TRBJ2-1; 8 bases align to TRBD1. Germline V gene sequence: CDR1 LNHDA, CDR2 SQIVND (reference sequence). The CDR3 sequence is 16 residues long. Trimming cost V 7 bases and J 0 bases; bases outside gene matches: 8. The CDR3 spells CASTDRGGSSYNEQFF. CDR3 nucleotide sequence: TGTGCCAGTACCGACAGGGGCGGCAGCTCCTACAATGAGCAGTTCTTC.

This clonotype was found a few times. The V call is TRBV30, the J call TRBJ1-2, with unresolved D. Deletions cut 5 bases from V and 6 bases from J, with 10 bases between. CDR3 size: 11 residues. Germline CDR1 is GTSNPN and CDR2 is SVGIG (reference sequence). CDR3 coding DNA: TGTGCCTGGGGTAGGAGGAATGGCTACACCTTC. This gives the protein CAWGRRNGYTF.

The chain has TRBV2 and TRBJ2-1, with TRBD2 matching 7 bases. CDR1 and CDR2 from the germline V gene are SNHLY and FYNNEI. The CDR3 is made up of 16 amino acids. After removal of 6 bases from V and 0 bases from J, the junction contained 8 bases not matched to a gene. The CDR3: CASRETGTISYNEQFF. The CDR3 coding sequence is TGTGCCAGCAGAGAGACCGGGACTATCTCCTACAATGAGCAGTTCTTC.

In its sample, this clonotype was seen many times. CDR3 DNA: TGTGCCAGCAGCCAAGATCGGGGGAACACCATATATTTT. It encodes CASSQDRGNTIYF. This chain uses TRBV3-1 with TRBJ1-3; D possibly corresponds to TRBD1 (5 bases). The CDR3 runs to 13 residues. Trimming stripped 0 bases from V and 7 bases from J, with 7 bases between. CDR1 is LGHDT and CDR2 is YNNKEL in the germline V gene (reference sequence).